This T cell receptor (beta chain) was sequenced for a study of T cells in Graves' hyperthyroidism and ophthalmopathy (dated by TCRdb to about 2019). Context from the whole study: Peripheral blood was collected at initial diagnosis, before any treatment. Once sampling was done, hyperthyroidism patients were given methimazole at a starting dose of 30 mg daily, whereas ophthalmopathy patients were given high-dose intravenous methylprednisolone. A discovery cohort of about a hundred patients, approximately 44 with Graves' ophthalmopathy and 55 to 60 with stable Graves' hyperthyroidism, was used to find distinguishing TCR V-J signatures. Prospective prediction of ophthalmopathy was tested in an independent validation cohort of fewer than 20 hyperthyroidism patients and around 16 patients who later progressed to ophthalmopathy. The study also compared thyroid tissue and blood T-cell repertoires from roughly 6 Graves' hyperthyroidism patients. The paper reports TCR Vbeta CDR3 sequencing of approximately 140 peripheral blood samples: approximately 41 ophthalmopathy, about 75 hyperthyroidism and 17 progressor patients. The roughly 100 discovery patients were randomly split 7:3 into training and test sets.

The full study reports these points: Blood samples also contained most of the expanded thyroid clonotypes (frequency above 0.001), which suggests that blood repertoires may reflect thyroid immune responses. No statistical method was used to set the sample size in advance, and investigators knew the group allocation. Ophthalmopathy was separated from stable hyperthyroidism by a 13 V-J signature model, with just over 85% sensitivity and roughly 81% specificity obtained in cross-validation and 80%/75% obtained in testing. In validation, progression to ophthalmopathy was predicted by the model with 70.59% sensitivity and about 72% specificity, a median of roughly 6 months before onset.

Points on this clonotype: Its binding antigen is unknown. Nothing much larger sits one base from this clone, and base qualities are not available.

Stable Graves' hyperthyroidism was defined as no progression to ophthalmopathy during 18 months of follow-up. Hyperthyroidism patients were newly diagnosed, with disease duration under 2 months, and aged 18 to 65 years. Any patient with an uncontrolled infection, another autoimmune disease, pregnancy or lactation was excluded. Diagnoses relied on clinical symptoms, serum thyroxine and TRAb, thyroid ultrasound and orbital computed tomography. PBMCs were separated from 10 ml of fresh peripheral blood using Ficoll-Paque density gradient centrifugation. Total RNA was extracted with Trizol reagent, and quality was checked on an Agilent 2100 Bioanalyzer. The TCR beta CDR3 regions were amplified from RNA transcripts. For the first round of RT-PCR on the TCR CDR3, the HTBI primer set was used together with the Qiagen OneStep RT-PCR kit. A second multiplex PCR round built the libraries, followed by size selection and purification. Libraries were sequenced paired-end with 100 bp reads on an Illumina HiSeq2000. Concerning the study's data processing: Raw data were processed with SOAPnuke, discarding reads with adapters, uncalled bases, mean Phred below 15, or no exact constant-primer or identifier match. COPE v1.2.5 was used to merge high-quality paired reads, and clonotypes were defined as unique nucleotide sequences. Clonotypes were aligned to IMGT TRBV, TRBD and TRBJ reference segments using MiTCR v1.1. Analysis was restricted to V-J combinations with a frequency above 0.0001, which covered 98% to 99.2% of repertoires. The TCS score was defined as F50 (clonal expansion) divided by E x V (chaos), with BLOSUM62-based TCRdist calculated between CDR3 peptides within each V-J. Welch's t-statistics and random forest reduced roughly 500 V-J features to about 13, which were used in a naive Bayes classifier (R e1071). The Morisita-Horn index was used to measure how similar the thyroid and blood repertoires were. In TCRdb, the public reads were trimmed at Q25 with fastp and aligned with MiXCR, with productive beta chains retained. For every CDR3 protein sequence, its rows merge into one entry that carries the most common genes and DNA. What appears here as the V and J calls and clone size reflects TCRdb's work, not the paper's. The sample has 600,000 to 800,000 distinct CDR3 sequences on record, roughly 32% of them singletons. Around 29% of the sample is taken by the ten largest.

The CDR3 runs 14 residues from the cysteine to the phenylalanine. This entry keeps only the CDR3 DNA: 42 bases, framed from base 1. CDR1 and CDR2, looked up from the germline V gene, are MNHNS and SASEGT. The trim is 5 bases for V and 3 bases for J, with a gap of 14 bases between the germline ends. The clonotype originates from a woman aged 40 to 55 with Graves' hyperthyroidism. The chain joins TRBV6-1 to TRBJ2-7; D gene: possibly TRBD1, on 6 matching bases. Sequencing was performed on blood. The DNA sequence is as follows: TGTGCCAGCAGTAAACGGGACATTTTCTACGAGCAGTACTTC. Protein translation: CASSKRDIFYEQYF.